This T cell receptor (beta chain) was sequenced for a study of neurological immune-mediated disorders. With 10-nucleotide random UMIs, 5'RACE was used to make the cDNA. TCRdb used MiXCR to reprocess the 5' RACE reads, holding one entry per CDR3 protein. The sample consists of around 97,000 distinct CDR3 sequences, more than 10% of them appearing once. This clonotype has ten or more counts. Sample time point: longitudinal time-point 3. The study built unsorted libraries from 2 million PBMCs kept at -80 C. In germline, CDR1 is SGHTA, CDR2 FQGNSA. The CDR3 runs to 15 residues. Trimming pared 4 bases from V and 4 bases from J, leaving 16 bases between.

The V call is TRBV7-2, the J call TRBJ1-2; no definite D call. The source material was PBMCs. The receptor was derived from a female donor with HTLV-1-associated myelopathy (HAM/TSP). The CDR3 bases are TGTGCCAGCAGCTGGACTGGGGAGAAGGGCTATGGCTACACCTTC. It encodes CASSWTGEKGYGYTF.